The following is a T cell receptor (beta chain) sequence with its context. Antigen: not known. TCRdb processed the 5' RACE reads anew with MiXCR; each CDR3 protein has one entry. The table includes approximately 70,000 distinct CDR3 sequences, 8% to 9% detected once. The time point was: blood at routine non-recurrence follow-up after resection. The sequenced material consisted of unsorted whole RNA from tumor, nontumor lung or frozen PBMC. This sample was included in a study of spatial heterogeneity in lung cancer. Study-wide background: Detection consistently captured more beta-chain sequences than alpha-chain sequences.

Deletions cut 3 bases from V and 10 bases from J, with 13 bases between. Per germline, CDR1 LGHDT and CDR2 YNNKEL (reference sequence). The CDR3 is 13 amino acids. Findings and limits, study-wide: Ubiquitous expanded tumor TCRs were observed in blood more at resection than follow-up.

This sample comprised PBMCs, obtained at follow-up. V gene TRBV3-1 combines with J gene TRBJ2-1; D perhaps matches TRBD1 (5 bases). This TCR derives from a female donor with early-stage non-small cell lung cancer. The CDR3 nucleotides read TGTGCCAGCAGCCAGTCCAGGGTTGGCGAGCAGTTCTTC. Its protein product is CASSQSRVGEQFF.